The source of this TCR beta chain is a study of blood T cell repertoires in COVID-19. Study at large: Sites in the United States, Italy and Spain provided acute and convalescent COVID-19 samples.

Only in-frame clones appear in the TCRdb table, and some are missing; sequencing was by immunoSEQ multiplex PCR. The repertoire has roughly 200,000 clones, 80% to 90% of them found once; the top ten carry about 9%. Between the trimmed V and J ends, which lost 5 bases and 0 bases, there was a span of 7 bases. The CDR3 is 12 amino acids. From germline, CDR1 is GTSNPN and CDR2 SVGIG (reference sequence). This clone was seen ten or more times. The TCR comes from a man between 35 and 55 years old who had recovered from COVID-19. The genes are TRBV30 and TRBJ1-1; D is undetermined. The sample was PBMCs or T cells enriched from blood (not recorded which). The CDR3 sequence is CAWSHMNTEAFF. DNA for the CDR3: TGTGCCTGGTCCCACATGAACACTGAAGCTTTCTTT. Drawing the rest from reference TRBV30 and TRBJ1-1, the complete variable domain is SQTIHQWPATLVQPVGSPLSLECTVEGTSNPNLYWYRQAAGRGLQLLFYSVGIGQISSEVPQNLSASRPQDRQFILSSKKLLLSDSGFYLCAWSHMNTEAFFGQGTRLTVV.